The source of this T cell receptor beta chain is a study of CD8 T cells in Susac syndrome. As to this clonotype: As yet, its antigen is unknown.

The RNA, about 0.5 to 1 ug, was put through reverse transcription using random hexamers. Across 54 Vbeta and 13 Jbeta, TCR beta CDR3 was amplified with immunoSEQ multiplex PCR. TCRdb called the immunoSEQ multiplex PCR reads again in MiXCR, with one record for every CDR3 protein. The repertoire holds more than 200,000 distinct CDR3 sequences, with over 85% as singletons. The CDR3 has 13 residues. In germline, CDR1 is GTSNPN, CDR2 SVGIG (reference sequence). V was shortened by 4 bases and J by 6 bases, with 13 bases between the two germline ends. Overall study findings and caveats: The authors acknowledged that the study's TCR sequencing and HLA analysis involved relatively few individuals.

Input material: CD4+ T cells from PBMCs. The sequence derives from a human donor with multiple sclerosis. V is TRBV30 and J is TRBJ2-1; possible D gene TRBD2, 5 bases. The CDR3: CAWTPRRGNEQFF. In DNA form, the CDR3 reads TGTGCCTGGACCCCCAGACGGGGCAATGAGCAGTTCTTC.